The rows below give T cell receptor beta chains drawn from one sample of a study of siplizumab effects on memory and regulatory T cells. The method was immunoSEQ multiplex PCR; TCRdb's version includes in-frame clones alone and lacks a portion of them. The top ten hold about 0.62% of the sample, which has 85,000 to 130,000 clones, about 93% seen once. The sample was Tregs sorted from blood. These receptors came from a human donor in good health. The CDR3 runs from the conserved cysteine through the conserved F or W. D genes are given only for firm matches. Clone size is stated in some rows and not others, as once, few, many or a class when expanded.

V gene: TRBV25-1; clone size: NA; D gene: NA; J gene: TRBJ2-7; CDR3 protein: CASSGYKVNSYEQYF; CDR3 DNA: TGTGCCAGCAGTGGTTATAAGGTTAACTCCTACGAGCAGTACTTC
V gene: TRBV10-3; clone size: NA; D gene: NA; J gene: TRBJ2-3; CDR3 protein: CAIRGARSTDTQYF; CDR3 DNA: TGTGCCATCAGGGGGGCACGTAGCACAGATACGCAGTATTTT
V gene: TRBV5-1; clone size: NA; D gene: NA; J gene: TRBJ2-1; CDR3 protein: CASSLGAVDNEQFF; CDR3 DNA: TGCGCCAGCAGTCTGGGGGCCGTGGACAATGAGCAGTTCTTC
V gene: TRBV12-5; clone size: NA; D gene: TRBD2; J gene: TRBJ2-1; CDR3 protein: CASGLGTSGNYNEQFF; CDR3 DNA: TGTGCTAGTGGTTTGGGGACTAGCGGTAACTACAATGAGCAGTTCTTC
V gene: TRBV19; clone size: once; D gene: NA; J gene: TRBJ1-3; CDR3 protein: CASNARHSGNTIYF; CDR3 DNA: TGTGCCAGTAACGCACGCCACTCTGGAAACACCATATATTTT
V gene: TRBV7-9; clone size: NA; D gene: NA; J gene: TRBJ1-1; CDR3 protein: CASSFDTEAFF; CDR3 DNA: TGTGCCAGCAGCTTCGACACTGAAGCTTTCTTT
V gene: TRBV6-1; clone size: NA; D gene: TRBD1; J gene: TRBJ2-7; CDR3 protein: CASSRSRGRGEQYF; CDR3 DNA: TGTGCCAGCAGTCGAAGCAGGGGGAGAGGTGAGCAGTACTTC
V gene: TRBV30; clone size: NA; D gene: NA; J gene: TRBJ2-5; CDR3 protein: CAWSRETQYF; CDR3 DNA: TGTGCCTGGAGCCGGGAGACCCAGTACTTC
V gene: TRBV10-1; clone size: NA; D gene: TRBD2; J gene: TRBJ2-3; CDR3 protein: CASRTSGKRCCRADTQYF; CDR3 DNA: TGCGCCAGCAGGACTAGCGGGAAGAGGTGCTGTCGGGCAGATACGCAGTATTTT
V gene: TRBV10-1; clone size: NA; D gene: NA; J gene: TRBJ2-7; CDR3 protein: CASSDITGWYF; CDR3 DNA: TGCGCCAGCAGTGATATTACAGGTTGGTACTTC
V gene: TRBV6-5; clone size: NA; D gene: TRBD1; J gene: TRBJ1-1; CDR3 protein: CASRGTGSTEAFF; CDR3 DNA: TGTGCCAGCAGGGGGACAGGGAGCACTGAAGCTTTCTTT
V gene: TRBV9; clone size: NA; D gene: NA; J gene: TRBJ2-2; CDR3 protein: CASSVGVPGELFF; CDR3 DNA: TGTGCCAGCAGCGTAGGGGTTCCCGGGGAGCTGTTTTTT
V gene: TRBV29-1; clone size: NA; D gene: TRBD1; J gene: TRBJ1-2; CDR3 protein: CSVLTITGDGYTF; CDR3 DNA: TGCAGCGTCCTAACAATTACAGGGGATGGCTACACCTTC
V gene: TRBV19; clone size: NA; D gene: NA; J gene: TRBJ1-5; CDR3 protein: CASSIRDEIRGQPQHF; CDR3 DNA: TGTGCCAGTAGTATCCGGGACGAGATTAGAGGGCAGCCCCAGCATTTT
V gene: TRBV27; clone size: NA; D gene: TRBD2; J gene: TRBJ2-7; CDR3 protein: CASRSRRLAGNYEQYF; CDR3 DNA: TGTGCCAGCCGTTCCCGGAGACTAGCGGGGAATTACGAGCAGTACTTC
V gene: TRBV30; clone size: NA; D gene: NA; J gene: TRBJ1-6; CDR3 protein: CAWRDSGKSPLHF; CDR3 DNA: TGTGCCTGGAGAGATTCAGGGAAATCACCCCTCCACTTT
V gene: TRBV5-4; clone size: NA; D gene: NA; J gene: TRBJ1-3; CDR3 protein: CASSLKGAGNTIYF; CDR3 DNA: TGTGCCAGCAGCTTGAAAGGGGCTGGAAACACCATATATTTT
V gene: TRBV18; clone size: NA; D gene: TRBD2; J gene: TRBJ2-7; CDR3 protein: CASSPPFNGGDEQYF; CDR3 DNA: TGTGCCAGCTCCCCCCCATTCAATGGGGGGGACGAGCAGTACTTC